Shown below are 24 T cell receptor beta chains from a single sample sequenced in a study of shared clonotypes between healthy human individuals (dated by TCRdb to the early 2020s). Library preparation was by the immunoSEQ multiplex PCR assay. In TCRdb, the immuneACCESS table is reduced to in-frame sequences with V and J assigned. These tables do not hold every clone; where another copy was compared, an unresolved V gene accounts for under half, and the others remain unexplained. In all, the sample holds about 710,000 clones, and around 77% of those were seen once. The ten top clones hold approximately 1.8% of the sample. Sample: memory CD4+ T cells sorted from blood. Reading the label with the study, this specimen's cell subset or site is: CD45RA-negative fraction. These TCRs come from a woman aged 30 to 39 in good health.

The chain uses TRBV28 and TRBJ2-1; the D is unclear. The CDR3 consists of 12 residues. Germline V gene sequence: CDR1 MDHEN, CDR2 SYDVKM. The V end lost 4 bases, the J end lost 3 bases, and 4 bases lay between the germline ends. CDR3 in DNA: TGTGCCAGCAGTTCCAACTACAATGAGCAGTTCTTC. It specifies CASSSNYNEQFF. The entire variable domain, with the rest obtained from reference TRBV28 and TRBJ2-1, is as follows: DVKVTQSSRYLVKRTGEKVFLECVQDMDHENMFWYRQDPGLGLRLIYFSYDVKMKEKGDIPEGYSVSREKKERFSLILESASTNQTSMYLCASSSNYNEQFFGPGTRLTVL.

The genes are TRBV5-1 and TRBJ1-1; 7 bases match TRBD1. CDR1 and CDR2 (germline): SGHRS, YFSETQ. The length of the CDR3 is 15 residues. After removal of 0 bases from V and 2 bases from J, the junction contained 4 bases not matched to a gene. The CDR3 is CASSLDPGGNTEAFF. In nucleotides, the CDR3 is TGCGCCAGCAGCTTGGACCCAGGGGGTAACACTGAAGCTTTCTTT. Full variable domain (rest looked up from reference TRBV5-1 and TRBJ1-1): KAGVTQTPRYLIKTRGQQVTLSCSPISGHRSVSWYQQTPGQGLQFLFEYFSETQRNKGNFPGRFSGRQFSNSRSEMNVSTLELGDSALYLCASSLDPGGNTEAFFGQGTRLTVV.

The chain is built from TRBV7-9 and TRBJ2-3, with 11 bases that match TRBD2. There are 15 residues in the CDR3. V was clipped by 4 bases and J by 4 bases; unmatched bases: 4. Germline V gene lookup returns CDR1 SEHNR and CDR2 FQNEAQ (reference sequence). The chain's CDR3 is CASSWELAGADTQYF. The CDR3 DNA is TGTGCCAGCAGCTGGGAACTAGCGGGAGCAGATACGCAGTATTTT.

In this sample, this clone turned up once. The V and J genes are TRBV2 and TRBJ1-4, with D tentatively TRBD1 (6 bases). In germline, CDR1 is SNHLY, CDR2 FYNNEI. This CDR3 spans 19 amino acids. The V end lost 7 bases, the J end lost 0 bases, and 24 bases lay between the germline ends. CDR3 protein: CASNQAGHLGSATNEKLFF. DNA of the CDR3: TGTGCCAGCAACCAAGCGGGACACCTCGGTAGTGCAACTAATGAAAAACTGTTTTTT.

In its sample, this clone was seen a few times. This chain joins TRBV10-3 and TRBJ2-1, with D hard to call. Looked up from germline, CDR1 is ENHRY and CDR2 is SYGVKD. The CDR3 sequence is 11 residues long. Trimming removed 9 bases from V and 8 bases from J, with 11 bases in between. This CDR3 reads CAISSLDEQFF. CDR3 bases: TGTGCCATTAGCTCACTCGATGAGCAGTTCTTC.

The table lists this clone with a count of one. This chain connects TRBV7-2 to TRBJ2-7; weak D call: TRBD2 (6 bases). Deletions cut 5 bases from V and 6 bases from J, with 11 bases between. Germline loops: CDR1 SGHTA, CDR2 FQGNSA. The CDR3 consists of 12 residues. In DNA form, the CDR3 reads TGTGCCAGCAGCCGGGGAGGCCTCGAGCAGTACTTC. Encoded protein: CASSRGGLEQYF.

The CDR3 DNA reads TGCGCCAGCAGCCCCGACGTCGGCGGCTATGGCTACACCTTC. Its translation is CASSPDVGGYGYTF. This chain connects TRBV5-1 to TRBJ1-2; no firm D call. The V and J ends lost 4 bases and 4 bases respectively, with 14 bases between them. The germline gives CDR1 SGHRS, CDR2 YFSETQ. This CDR3 has 14 residues.

The chain joins TRBV7-2 to TRBJ1-1; maybe TRBD1 (5 bases). The CDR3 is made up of 16 amino acids. Germline V lookup: CDR1 SGHTA, CDR2 FQGNSA. Trimming stripped 2 bases from V and 1 base from J, with 14 bases between. The CDR3 coding sequence is TGTGCCAGCAGCTTAAGGGGCAGTGGGACGAACACTGAAGCTTTCTTT. It is translated as CASSLRGSGTNTEAFF.

The V and J genes are TRBV6-5 and TRBJ2-7; possibly TRBD1 for D (6 bases). Between the trimmed V and J ends, which lost 5 bases and 8 bases, there was a span of 10 bases. The CDR3 totals 11 residues. CDR1 is MNHEY and CDR2 is SVGAGI in the germline V gene. CDR3 sequence reads: CASSNTGKQYF. In DNA, the CDR3 is TGTGCCAGCAGTAATACAGGGAAGCAGTACTTC.

The chain has TRBV28 and TRBJ2-1; 7 bases fit TRBD2. The CDR3 length is 16 residues. The V gene's germline CDR1 is MDHEN and CDR2 SYDVKM. Germline trimming cut 4 bases from V and 1 base from J; bases unmatched to any gene: 7. CDR3 region: CASSSSSGLSYNEQFF. The CDR3 nucleotides are TGTGCCAGCAGTTCTTCTAGCGGCCTGTCCTACAATGAGCAGTTCTTC.

The V and J genes are TRBV7-2 and TRBJ1-4, with D possibly being TRBD1 (5 bases). The germline V gene has CDR1 SGHTA and CDR2 FQGNSA. This CDR3 has 17 residues. V was cut by 2 bases and J by 8 bases, with 21 bases left in between. As DNA, the CDR3 is TGTGCCAGCAGCTTACCAGTGCTTATGGGGGTTAAAGAAAAACTGTTTTTT. This codes for CASSLPVLMGVKEKLFF.

In its sample, this clone was seen a few times. This chain links TRBV28 with TRBJ1-5; TRBD1 agrees at 10 bases. Germline V CDR1 and CDR2: MDHEN, SYDVKM. CDR3 length: 16 residues. V was pared by 5 bases and J by 5 bases, with 9 bases of the junction left unmatched. The DNA of the CDR3 is TGTGCCAGCAGTGCCCCTTGGACAGGGGGTGATCAGCCCCAGCATTTT. Translation gives CASSAPWTGGDQPQHF.

V usage is TRBV6-6 and J usage is TRBJ1-5, with D possibly matching TRBD1 (6 bases). Germline values: CDR1 MNHNY, CDR2 SVGAGI (reference sequence). CDR3 length: 15 amino acids. V was shortened by 4 bases and J by 6 bases, with 16 bases between the two germline ends. CDR3 in DNA: TGTGCCAGCAGTTTTTGGGGAGAAGGGGGTCAGCCCCAGCATTTT. Amino acids: CASSFWGEGGQPQHF.

The chain recombines TRBV15 with TRBJ1-4, with TRBD1 matching 10 bases. This CDR3 is 13 amino acids long. V lost 8 bases, J lost 8 bases, and 5 bases stayed unmatched. CDR1 and CDR2 from the germline V gene are LNHNV and YYDKDF (reference sequence). The chain's CDR3 is CATQDRGSEKLFF. The DNA for the CDR3 is TGTGCCACCCAGGACAGGGGGTCGGAAAAACTGTTTTTT.

V is TRBV5-1 and J is TRBJ2-1; D call uncertain. The germline V and J ends were trimmed by 4 bases and 5 bases, with 4 bases remaining between them. This CDR3 comprises 11 residues. Germline-derived CDR1 and CDR2 are SGHRS and YFSETQ. The CDR3 coding sequence is TGCGCCAGCAGCGGAGACAATGAGCAGTTCTTC. Its protein product is CASSGDNEQFF.

This clone came up a few times. The V gene is TRBV2, the J gene TRBJ2-1; TRBD2 matches 9 bases. The germline gives CDR1 SNHLY, CDR2 FYNNEI. Losses at the gene ends were 4 bases for V and 5 bases for J; bases not matched to a gene: 9. The CDR3 has 16 amino acids. The CDR3 bases are TGTGCCAGCAGTGGTGAAGGGACTAGCACAAACAATGAGCAGTTCTTC. This codes for CASSGEGTSTNNEQFF.

V is TRBV19 and J is TRBJ1-1; D not certain. Germline V gene sequence: CDR1 LNHDA, CDR2 SQIVND (reference sequence). Trimming shortened V by 5 bases and J by 2 bases, and 12 bases separated the two germline ends. The CDR3 is 14 amino acids. This CDR3 is CASSWSGFNTEAFF. The CDR3, as DNA: TGTGCCAGTAGTTGGTCCGGATTTAACACTGAAGCTTTCTTT.

The chain links TRBV19 to TRBJ1-2; tentatively, D is TRBD1 (6 bases). In germline, CDR1 is LNHDA, CDR2 SQIVND (reference sequence). Between the trimmed V and J ends, which lost 6 bases and 1 base, there was a span of 21 bases. The CDR3 runs to 17 residues. The CDR3 sequence is CASSTGPPNPFNYGYTF. The CDR3 coding sequence is TGTGCCAGTAGCACAGGGCCACCAAACCCCTTTAACTATGGCTACACCTTC. Together with reference TRBV19 and TRBJ1-2, the CDR3 gives the full variable domain: DGGITQSPKYLFRKEGQNVTLSCEQNLNHDAMYWYRQDPGQGLRLIYYSQIVNDFQKGDIAEGYSVSREKKESFPLTVTSAQKNPTAFYLCASSTGPPNPFNYGYTFGSGTRLTVV.

The rearrangement joins TRBV28 to TRBJ2-3, with D tentatively TRBD2 (7 bases). V dropped 8 bases and J dropped 3 bases, with 27 bases sitting between them. The CDR3 spans 18 residues. Germline CDR1 MDHEN, CDR2 SYDVKM. CDR3 in DNA: TGTGCCAGCGAACGGGACACACTTTGGGAGGGGGGGACAGATACGCAGTATTTT. Its translation is CASERDTLWEGGTDTQYF. The variable domain in full, completed from reference TRBV28 and TRBJ2-3, reads DVKVTQSSRYLVKRTGEKVFLECVQDMDHENMFWYRQDPGLGLRLIYFSYDVKMKEKGDIPEGYSVSREKKERFSLILESASTNQTSMYLCASERDTLWEGGTDTQYFGPGTRLTVL.

The chain carries TRBV4-2 and TRBJ1-2; D may be TRBD1 (6 bases). Trimming took 0 bases from V and 7 from J, leaving 15 bases between them. The CDR3 is 15 amino acids. The germline CDR1 and CDR2 sequences are LGHNA and YNFKEQ. CDR3 sequence (DNA): TGTGCCAGCAGCCAAGAAAAAGGGGGTTGGGGTGGCTACACCTTC. This codes for CASSQEKGGWGGYTF.

J is TRBJ1-5 and V is TRBV28; 7 bases fit TRBD1. The CDR3 is made up of 16 amino acids. Trimming cost V 6 bases and J 3 bases; bases outside gene matches: 11. CDR1 is MDHEN and CDR2 is SYDVKM in the germline V gene. In DNA, the CDR3 is TGTGCCAGCAGCCCGATATTAGGGGGCAACAATCAGCCCCAGCATTTT. Amino acid sequence: CASSPILGGNNQPQHF.

The CDR3 sequence is CASSSDTSSYEQYF. CDR3 DNA sequence: TGTGCCAGCAGCTCGGACACGAGCTCCTACGAGCAGTACTTC. This chain links TRBV7-6 with TRBJ2-7, with a tentative D call TRBD1 (5 bases). Germline CDR1 and CDR2: SGHVS and FNYEAQ. The CDR3 loop spans 14 amino acids. Trimming cost V 4 bases and J 0 bases, with 10 bases left between them. The entire variable domain, with the rest obtained from reference TRBV7-6 and TRBJ2-7, is as follows: GAGVSQSPRYKVTKRGQDVALRCDPISGHVSLYWYRQALGQGPEFLTYFNYEAQQDKSGLPNDRFSAERPEGSISTLTIQRTEQRDSAMYRCASSSDTSSYEQYFGPGTRLTVT.

This chain joins TRBV5-1 and TRBJ1-1; no clear D. CDR1 is SGHRS, CDR2 YFSETQ, per germline. The CDR3 covers 15 residues. Trimming shortened V by 0 bases and J by 3 bases, and 12 bases separated the two germline ends. CDR3 protein: CASSLELGIDTEAFF. As DNA, the CDR3 is TGCGCCAGCAGCTTGGAGCTGGGGATCGACACTGAAGCTTTCTTT.

V usage is TRBV11-2 and J usage is TRBJ2-7, with D perhaps TRBD1 (6 bases). V lost 0 bases and J lost 2, with 11 bases in between. CDR1 is SGHAT, CDR2 FQNNGV, per germline. The CDR3 spans 15 residues. CDR3 bases: TGTGCCAGCAGCTTAGAACCAGGGGATACCTACGAGCAGTACTTC. This codes for CASSLEPGDTYEQYF.